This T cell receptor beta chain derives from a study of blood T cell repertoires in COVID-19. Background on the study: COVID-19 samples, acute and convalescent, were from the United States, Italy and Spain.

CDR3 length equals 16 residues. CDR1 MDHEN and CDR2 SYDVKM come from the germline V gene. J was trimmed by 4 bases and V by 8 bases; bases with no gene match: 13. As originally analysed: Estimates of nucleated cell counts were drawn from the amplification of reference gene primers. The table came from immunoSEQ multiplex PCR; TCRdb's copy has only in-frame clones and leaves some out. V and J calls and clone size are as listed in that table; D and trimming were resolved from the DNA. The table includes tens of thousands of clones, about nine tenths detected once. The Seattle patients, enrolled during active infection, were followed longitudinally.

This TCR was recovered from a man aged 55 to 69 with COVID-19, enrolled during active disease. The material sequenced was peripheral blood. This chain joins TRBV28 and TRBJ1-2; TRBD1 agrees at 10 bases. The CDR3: CASLKFRQGASYGYTF. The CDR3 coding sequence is TGTGCCAGCCTTAAGTTTAGACAGGGGGCAAGCTATGGCTACACCTTC.